Below, one TCR beta chain is given with its context. Its matching antigen is unknown. The CDR3 runs to 14 residues. The V end was cut by 5 bases, the J end by 0 bases, with 10 bases between. Germline V CDR1 and CDR2: MDHEN, SYDVKM. This sample stems from a study of shared clonotypes between healthy human individuals. Whole-study results and caveats: Non-shared clonotypes were found to have lower generation probabilities than the clonotypes that were shared by all four of the sorted-subset donors.

All the donors were Caucasian adults who lived in Nashville, Tennessee. Measured with immunoSEQ multiplex PCR; TCRdb has only the in-frame clones, and not every one. The sample lists about 2.4 million clones; 90% to 95% were seen once. The gene calls are TRBV28 and TRBJ1-2; no clear D. The sequencing input was naive CD4+ T cells sorted from blood. Regarding subset: CD45RA+ positively selected. The TCR sequence derives from a man between 18 and 35 years old in good health. CDR3 in DNA: TGTGCCAGCAGTCTTGCTACGACTAACTATGGCTACACCTTC. Amino acid sequence: CASSLATTNYGYTF.